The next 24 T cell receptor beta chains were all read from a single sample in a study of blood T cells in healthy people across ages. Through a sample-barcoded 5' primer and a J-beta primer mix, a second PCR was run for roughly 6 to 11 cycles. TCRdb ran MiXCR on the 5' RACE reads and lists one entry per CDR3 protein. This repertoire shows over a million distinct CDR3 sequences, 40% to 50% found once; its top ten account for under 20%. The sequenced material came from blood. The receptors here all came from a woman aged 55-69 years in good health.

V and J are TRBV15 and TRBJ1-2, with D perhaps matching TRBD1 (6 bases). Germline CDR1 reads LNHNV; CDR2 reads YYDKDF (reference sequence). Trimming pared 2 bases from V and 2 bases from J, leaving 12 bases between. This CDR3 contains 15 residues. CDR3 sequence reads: CATSRLQGQNYGYTF. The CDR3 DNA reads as TGTGCCACCAGCAGACTACAGGGCCAAAACTATGGCTACACCTTC.

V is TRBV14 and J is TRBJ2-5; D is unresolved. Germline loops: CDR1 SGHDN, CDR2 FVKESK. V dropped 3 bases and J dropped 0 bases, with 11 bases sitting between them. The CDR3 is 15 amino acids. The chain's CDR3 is CASSQRQPYQETQYF. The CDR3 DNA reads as TGTGCCAGCAGCCAGAGGCAACCGTACCAAGAGACCCAGTACTTC. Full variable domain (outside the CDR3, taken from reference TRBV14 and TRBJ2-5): EAGVTQFPSHSVIEKGQTVTLRCDPISGHDNLYWYRRVMGKEIKFLLHFVKESKQDESGMPNNRFLAERTGGTYSTLKVQPAELEDSGVYFCASSQRQPYQETQYFGPGTRLLVL.

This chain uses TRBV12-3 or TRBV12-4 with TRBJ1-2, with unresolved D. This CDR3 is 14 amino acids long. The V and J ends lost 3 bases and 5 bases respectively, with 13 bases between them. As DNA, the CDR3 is TGTGCCAGCAGTTTTTACCCCGCAGGATATGGCTACACCTTC. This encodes CASSFYPAGYGYTF.

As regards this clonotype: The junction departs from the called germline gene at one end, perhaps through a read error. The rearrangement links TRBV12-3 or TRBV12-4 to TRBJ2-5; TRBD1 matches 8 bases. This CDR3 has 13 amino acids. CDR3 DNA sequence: TGTGTCAGCAGTTTACTCGACAGGGGAACCCAGTACTTC. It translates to CVSSLLDRGTQYF.

This CDR3 reads CASSLQGTGGTEQYF. CDR3 DNA sequence: TGTGCCAGCAGTCTCCAAGGGACAGGGGGAACCGAGCAGTACTTC. The chain carries TRBV25-1 and TRBJ2-4; 11 positions agree with TRBD1. The end of the DNA fits TRBJ2-7 better, so the J call may be wrong. Germline lookup yields CDR1 MGHDK and CDR2 SYGVNS. The CDR3 runs 15 residues.

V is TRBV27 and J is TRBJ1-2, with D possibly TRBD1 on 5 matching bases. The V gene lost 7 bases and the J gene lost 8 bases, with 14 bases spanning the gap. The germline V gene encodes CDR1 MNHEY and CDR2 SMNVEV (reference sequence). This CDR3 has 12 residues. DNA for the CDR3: TGTGCCAGCAACCATTCGGGGCAGGGCTACACCTTC. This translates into CASNHSGQGYTF.

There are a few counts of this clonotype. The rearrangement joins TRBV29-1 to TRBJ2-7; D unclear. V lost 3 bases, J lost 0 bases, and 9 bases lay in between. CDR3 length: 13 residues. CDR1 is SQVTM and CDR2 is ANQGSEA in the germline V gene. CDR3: CSVDLDGSYEQYF. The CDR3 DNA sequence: TGCAGCGTTGATCTGGACGGCTCCTACGAGCAGTACTTC.

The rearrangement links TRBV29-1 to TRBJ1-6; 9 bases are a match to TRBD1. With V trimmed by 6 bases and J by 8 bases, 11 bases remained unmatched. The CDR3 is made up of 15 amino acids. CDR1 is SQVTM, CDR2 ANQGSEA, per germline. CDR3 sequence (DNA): TGCAGCGTAAGGACAGGGGTTAATTTCGATTCACCCCTCCACTTT. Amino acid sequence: CSVRTGVNFDSPLHF.

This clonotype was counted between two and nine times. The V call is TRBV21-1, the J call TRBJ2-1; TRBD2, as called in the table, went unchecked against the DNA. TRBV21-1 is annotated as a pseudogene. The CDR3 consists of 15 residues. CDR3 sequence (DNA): TGTGCCAGCAGCAAATGCGAACAGATAGTCTATGAGCAGTTCTTC. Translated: CASSKCEQIVYEQFF.

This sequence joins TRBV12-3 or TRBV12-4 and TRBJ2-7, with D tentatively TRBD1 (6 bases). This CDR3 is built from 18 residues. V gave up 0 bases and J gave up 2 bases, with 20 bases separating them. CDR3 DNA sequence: TGTGCCAGCAGTTTAGCGCTAAACGAAGCGGACAGCCCCTACGAGCAGTACTTC. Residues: CASSLALNEADSPYEQYF.

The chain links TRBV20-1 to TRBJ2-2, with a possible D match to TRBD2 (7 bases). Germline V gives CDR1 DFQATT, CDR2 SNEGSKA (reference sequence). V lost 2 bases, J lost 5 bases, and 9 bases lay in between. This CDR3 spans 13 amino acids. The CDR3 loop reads CSARKGGTGELFF. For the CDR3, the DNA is TGCAGTGCTAGAAAGGGGGGGACCGGGGAGCTGTTTTTT.

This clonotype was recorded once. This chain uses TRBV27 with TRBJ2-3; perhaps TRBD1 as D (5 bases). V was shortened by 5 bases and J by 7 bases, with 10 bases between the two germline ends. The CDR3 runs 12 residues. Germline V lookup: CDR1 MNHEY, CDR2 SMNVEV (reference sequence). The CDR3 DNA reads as TGTGCCAGCAGTCCCCGACAGAATACGCAGTATTTT. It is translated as CASSPRQNTQYF.

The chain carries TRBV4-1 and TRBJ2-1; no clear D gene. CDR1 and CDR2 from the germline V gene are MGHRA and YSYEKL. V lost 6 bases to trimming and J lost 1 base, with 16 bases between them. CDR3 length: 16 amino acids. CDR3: CASRPSGKGSYNEQFF. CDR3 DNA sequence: TGCGCCAGCAGACCCTCGGGTAAGGGATCCTACAATGAGCAGTTCTTC.

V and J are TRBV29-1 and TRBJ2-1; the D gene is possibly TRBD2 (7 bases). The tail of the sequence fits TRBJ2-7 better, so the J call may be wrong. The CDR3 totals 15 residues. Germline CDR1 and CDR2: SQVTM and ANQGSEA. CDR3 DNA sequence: TGCAGCGGATTGGGGGGGGCCAGCTCCTACAATGAGCAGTACTTC. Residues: CSGLGGASSYNEQYF.

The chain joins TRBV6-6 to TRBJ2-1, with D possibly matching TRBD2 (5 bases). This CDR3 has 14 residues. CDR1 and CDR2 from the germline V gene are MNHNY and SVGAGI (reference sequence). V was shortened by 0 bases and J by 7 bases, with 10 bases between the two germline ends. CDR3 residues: CASSYSRTSNEQFF. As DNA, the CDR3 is TGTGCCAGCAGTTACTCGAGGACTTCTAATGAGCAGTTCTTC.

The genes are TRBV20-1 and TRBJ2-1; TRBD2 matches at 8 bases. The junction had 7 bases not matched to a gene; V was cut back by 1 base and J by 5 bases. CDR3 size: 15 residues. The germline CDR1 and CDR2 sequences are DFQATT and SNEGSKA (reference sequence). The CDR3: CSARVPQRGNNEQFF. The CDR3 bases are TGCAGTGCTAGAGTCCCCCAGCGGGGGAACAATGAGCAGTTCTTC.

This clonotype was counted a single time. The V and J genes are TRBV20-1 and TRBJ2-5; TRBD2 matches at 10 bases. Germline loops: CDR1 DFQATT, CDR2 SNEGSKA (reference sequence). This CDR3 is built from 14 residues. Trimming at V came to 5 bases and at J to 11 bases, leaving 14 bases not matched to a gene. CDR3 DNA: TGCAGTGCTCAAGATAGCGGGAGGATAGGTGAGCAGTACTTC. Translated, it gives CSAQDSGRIGEQYF.

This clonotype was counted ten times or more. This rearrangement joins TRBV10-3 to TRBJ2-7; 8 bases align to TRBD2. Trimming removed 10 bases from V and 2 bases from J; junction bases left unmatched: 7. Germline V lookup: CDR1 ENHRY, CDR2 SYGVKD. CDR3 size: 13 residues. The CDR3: CATYSGKAYEQYF. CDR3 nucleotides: TGTGCCACCTATAGCGGGAAGGCCTACGAGCAGTACTTC.

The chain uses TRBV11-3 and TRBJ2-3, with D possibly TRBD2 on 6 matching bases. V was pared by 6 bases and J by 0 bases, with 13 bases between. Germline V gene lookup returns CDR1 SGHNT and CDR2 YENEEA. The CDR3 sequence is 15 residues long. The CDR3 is CASSPGAGSTDTQYF. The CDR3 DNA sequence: TGTGCCAGCAGTCCTGGTGCGGGAAGCACAGATACGCAGTATTTT.

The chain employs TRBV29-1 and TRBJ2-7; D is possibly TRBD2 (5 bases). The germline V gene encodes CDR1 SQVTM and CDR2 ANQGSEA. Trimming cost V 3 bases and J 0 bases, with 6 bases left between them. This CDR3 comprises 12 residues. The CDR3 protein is CSVDGGSYEQYF. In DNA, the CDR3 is TGCAGCGTTGACGGAGGCTCCTACGAGCAGTACTTC.

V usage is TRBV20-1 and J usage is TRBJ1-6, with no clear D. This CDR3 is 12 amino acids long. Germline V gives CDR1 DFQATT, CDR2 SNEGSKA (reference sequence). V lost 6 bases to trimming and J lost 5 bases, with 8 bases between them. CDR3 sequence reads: CSAVDNNSPLHF. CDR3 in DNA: TGCAGTGCCGTTGATAATAATTCACCCCTCCACTTT.

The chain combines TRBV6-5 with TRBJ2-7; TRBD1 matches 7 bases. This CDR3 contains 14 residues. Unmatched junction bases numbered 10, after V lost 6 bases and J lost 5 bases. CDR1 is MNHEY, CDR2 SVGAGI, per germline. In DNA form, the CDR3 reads TGTGCCAGCAGAACAGGGGTTATCGGGGACGAGCAGTACTTC. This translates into CASRTGVIGDEQYF.

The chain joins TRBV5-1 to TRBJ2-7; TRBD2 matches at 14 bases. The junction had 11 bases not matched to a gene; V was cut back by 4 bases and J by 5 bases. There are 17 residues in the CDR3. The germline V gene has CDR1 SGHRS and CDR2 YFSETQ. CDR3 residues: CASSPGLAGVGAHEQYF. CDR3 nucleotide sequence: TGCGCCAGCAGCCCGGGACTAGCGGGAGTCGGTGCCCACGAGCAGTACTTC.

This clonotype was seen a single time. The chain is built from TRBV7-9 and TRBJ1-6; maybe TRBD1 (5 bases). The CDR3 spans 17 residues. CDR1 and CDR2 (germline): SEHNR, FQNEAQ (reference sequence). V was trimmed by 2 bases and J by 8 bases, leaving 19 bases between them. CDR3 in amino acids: CASSLSQGPLLDSPLHF. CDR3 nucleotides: TGTGCCAGCAGCTTATCGCAGGGACCCCTTTTAGATTCACCCCTCCACTTT.